The subject of this entry is one T cell receptor beta chain. The record originates from a study of blood T cell repertoires in COVID-19. At the level of the study: Some COVID-19 samples were acute and others convalescent; all came from the United States, Italy and Spain. T cells, B-cell-depleted T cells, or PBMCs provided the cDNA or gDNA that served as material.

Germline values: CDR1 ENHRY, CDR2 SYGVKD. The CDR3 extends over 13 amino acids. The J segment lost 7 bases and the V segment lost 7 bases, leaving 8 bases of the junction unmatched. Original methodology: Estimation of nucleated cell counts was performed using reference gene primer amplification. Repertoires were generated with immunoSEQ multiplex PCR, while TCRdb's copy carries only in-frame clones and drops some. Clone size and the V and J calls come from that table; the DNA yielded D and trimming. This table holds approximately 290,000 clones, roughly 89% found once. V and J are TRBV10-3 and TRBJ2-7, with 9 nucleotides matching TRBD2. The sequenced sample consisted of peripheral blood. The TCR was taken from a man aged 30 to 45 with acute or convalescent COVID-19. The CDR3, as DNA: TGTGCCATCAAGGCTAGCGGGGTAGGGGAGCAGTACTTC. This gives the protein CAIKASGVGEQYF.